The present TCR beta chain was sequenced within a study of blood T cells in healthy people across ages. CDR3 length: 15 amino acids. Germline CDR1 DFQATT, CDR2 SNEGSKA (reference sequence). V lost 4 bases and J 5 bases, leaving 21 bases between the germline ends. The individuals who served as donors were healthy Caucasians living in Russia, aged roughly 6 to 100. The authors ran a second PCR of roughly 6 to 11 cycles using a sample-barcoded 5' primer and a J-beta primer mix. A 12-random-nucleotide template-switch adaptor tagged each cDNA molecule. There were at least 2.5 million CDR3-containing paired-end reads obtained from each sample. TCRdb reanalysed the 5' RACE reads using MiXCR and keeps one entry per CDR3 protein. The table includes 1.5 million to 1.9 million distinct CDR3 sequences, less than 45% detected once. This clonotype was counted a few times.

V and J are TRBV20-1 and TRBJ2-7; D is undetermined. This receptor was taken from a woman aged 18 to 35 in good health. Input material: blood. The CDR3 loop is CSATDRAGGPHEQYF. As DNA, the CDR3 is TGCAGTGCTACCGACCGGGCAGGTGGTCCCCACGAGCAGTACTTC.